What follows describes a single T cell receptor beta chain. The sample is drawn from a study of blood T cell repertoires in COVID-19. Sequencing was performed with immunoSEQ multiplex PCR; in TCRdb, only in-frame clones are kept and a portion is missing. The sample has 90,000 to 150,000 clones, roughly three quarters seen once. The CDR3 consists of 13 residues. Germline assignment: CDR1 SGHNT and CDR2 YENEEA. The J segment lost 5 bases and the V segment lost 3 bases, leaving 3 bases of the junction unmatched. The chain recombines TRBV11-3 with TRBJ1-2; 7 positions agree with TRBD1. The sequence derives from a human donor in a cohort sampled during active COVID-19. The specimen was peripheral blood. The CDR3 is CASSFGQDYGYTF. In nucleotides, the CDR3 is TGTGCCAGCAGCTTCGGACAGGATTATGGCTACACCTTC.